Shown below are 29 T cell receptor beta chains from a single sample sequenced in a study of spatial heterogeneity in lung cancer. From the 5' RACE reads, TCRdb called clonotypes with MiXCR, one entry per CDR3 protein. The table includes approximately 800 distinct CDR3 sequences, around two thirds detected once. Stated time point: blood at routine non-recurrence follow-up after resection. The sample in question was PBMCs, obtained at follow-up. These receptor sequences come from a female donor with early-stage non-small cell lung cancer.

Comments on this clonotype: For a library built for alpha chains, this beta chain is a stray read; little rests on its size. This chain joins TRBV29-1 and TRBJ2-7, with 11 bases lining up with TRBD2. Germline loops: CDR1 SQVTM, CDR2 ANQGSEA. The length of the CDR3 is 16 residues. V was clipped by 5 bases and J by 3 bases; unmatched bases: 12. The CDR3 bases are TGCAGCGTTTCGGGACTAGCGGACGGGGCGGTCTACGAGCAGTACTTC. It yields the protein CSVSGLADGAVYEQYF.

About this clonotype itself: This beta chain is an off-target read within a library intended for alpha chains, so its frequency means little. The CDR3 sequence is CASSFRGGLRHEQYF. The CDR3 DNA reads as TGTGCCAGCAGTTTCAGGGGGGGCCTTAGACACGAGCAGTACTTC. The chain employs TRBV28 and TRBJ2-7, with D perhaps assigned TRBD1 or TRBD2 (7 bases each). Per the germline V gene, CDR1 is MDHEN and CDR2 is SYDVKM. Trimming shortened V by 3 bases and J by 5 bases, and 17 bases separated the two germline ends. CDR3 size: 15 residues.

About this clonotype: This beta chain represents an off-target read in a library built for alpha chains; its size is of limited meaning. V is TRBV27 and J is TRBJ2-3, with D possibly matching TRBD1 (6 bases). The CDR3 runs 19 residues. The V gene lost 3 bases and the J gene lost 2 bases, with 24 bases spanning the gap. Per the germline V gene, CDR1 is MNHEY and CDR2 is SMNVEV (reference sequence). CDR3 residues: CASSFSGTSSHVATDTQYF. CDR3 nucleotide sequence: TGTGCCAGCAGTTTTTCGGGGACAAGTTCACACGTAGCCACAGATACGCAGTATTTT.

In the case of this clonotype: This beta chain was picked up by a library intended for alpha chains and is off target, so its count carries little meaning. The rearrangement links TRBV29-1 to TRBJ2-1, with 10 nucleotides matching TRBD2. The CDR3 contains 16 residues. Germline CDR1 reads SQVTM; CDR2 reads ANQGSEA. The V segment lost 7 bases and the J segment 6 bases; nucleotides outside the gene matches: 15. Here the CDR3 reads CSALAPGTSASNEQFF. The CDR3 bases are TGCAGCGCTCTGGCCCCTGGGACTAGCGCTAGCAATGAGCAGTTCTTC.

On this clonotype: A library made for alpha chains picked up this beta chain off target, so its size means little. The CDR3 DNA is TGTGCCAGCAGCTTACCGGGGCCCACCGGGGAGCTGTTTTTT. Protein product: CASSLPGPTGELFF. This chain uses TRBV7-8 with TRBJ2-2; D is perhaps TRBD1 or TRBD2 (5 bases each). The CDR3 sequence is 14 residues long. The V gene lost 2 bases and the J gene lost 4 bases, with 8 bases spanning the gap. The germline CDR1 and CDR2 sequences are SGHVS and FQNEAQ.

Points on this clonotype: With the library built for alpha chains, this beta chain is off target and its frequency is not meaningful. CDR3 in amino acids: CASSPHSGRAYNEQFF. The DNA for the CDR3 is TGTGCCAGCAGCCCCCATAGCGGGAGGGCCTACAATGAGCAGTTCTTC. This rearrangement joins TRBV7-2 to TRBJ2-1; 11 bases are shared with TRBD2. The CDR3 is 16 amino acids. V shed 5 bases, J shed 2 bases, and the junction held 5 bases outside the gene matches. The V gene's germline CDR1 is SGHTA and CDR2 FQGNSA.

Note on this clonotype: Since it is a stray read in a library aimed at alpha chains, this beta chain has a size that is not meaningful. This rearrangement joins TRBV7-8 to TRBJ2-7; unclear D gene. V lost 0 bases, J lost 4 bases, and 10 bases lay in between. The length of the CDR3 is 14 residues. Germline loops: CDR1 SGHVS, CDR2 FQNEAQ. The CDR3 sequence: CASSLAQAVYEQYF. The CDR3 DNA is TGTGCCAGCAGCTTAGCGCAGGCGGTGTACGAGCAGTACTTC.

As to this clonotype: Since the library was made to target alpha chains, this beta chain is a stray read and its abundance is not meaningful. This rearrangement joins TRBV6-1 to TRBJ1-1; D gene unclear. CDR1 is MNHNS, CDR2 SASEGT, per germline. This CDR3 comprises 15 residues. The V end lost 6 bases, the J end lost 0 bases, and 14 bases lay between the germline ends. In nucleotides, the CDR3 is TGTGCCAGCAGGGAAAGCGGACGGATGAACACTGAAGCTTTCTTT. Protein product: CASRESGRMNTEAFF.

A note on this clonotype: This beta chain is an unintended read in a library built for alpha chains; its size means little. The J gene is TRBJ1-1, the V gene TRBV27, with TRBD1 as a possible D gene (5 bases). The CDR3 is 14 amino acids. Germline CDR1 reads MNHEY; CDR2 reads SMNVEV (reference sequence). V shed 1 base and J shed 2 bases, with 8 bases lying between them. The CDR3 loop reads CASSLWRGNTEAFF. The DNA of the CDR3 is TGTGCCAGCAGTTTATGGAGGGGTAACACTGAAGCTTTCTTT.

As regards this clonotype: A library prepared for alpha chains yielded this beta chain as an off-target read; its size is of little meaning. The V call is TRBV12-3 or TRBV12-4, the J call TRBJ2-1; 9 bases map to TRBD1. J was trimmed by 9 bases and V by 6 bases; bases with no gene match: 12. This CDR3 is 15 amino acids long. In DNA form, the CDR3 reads TGTGCCAGCAGCCTCAGCGGGACAGGGATTGGTGAGCAGTTCTTC. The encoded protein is CASSLSGTGIGEQFF.

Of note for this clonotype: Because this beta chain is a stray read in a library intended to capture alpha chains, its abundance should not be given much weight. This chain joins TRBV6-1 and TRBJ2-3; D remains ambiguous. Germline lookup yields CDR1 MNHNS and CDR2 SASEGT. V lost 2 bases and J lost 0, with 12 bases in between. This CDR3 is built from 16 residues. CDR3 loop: CASSEKALTSTDTQYF. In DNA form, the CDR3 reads TGTGCCAGCAGTGAAAAAGCGCTCACTAGCACAGATACGCAGTATTTT.

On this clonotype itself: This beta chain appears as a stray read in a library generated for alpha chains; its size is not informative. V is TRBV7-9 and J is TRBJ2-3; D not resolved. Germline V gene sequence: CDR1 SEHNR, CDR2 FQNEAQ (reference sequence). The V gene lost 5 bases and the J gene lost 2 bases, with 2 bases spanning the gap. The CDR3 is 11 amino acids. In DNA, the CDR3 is TGTGCCAGCAGCAACACAGATACGCAGTATTTT. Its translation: CASSNTDTQYF.

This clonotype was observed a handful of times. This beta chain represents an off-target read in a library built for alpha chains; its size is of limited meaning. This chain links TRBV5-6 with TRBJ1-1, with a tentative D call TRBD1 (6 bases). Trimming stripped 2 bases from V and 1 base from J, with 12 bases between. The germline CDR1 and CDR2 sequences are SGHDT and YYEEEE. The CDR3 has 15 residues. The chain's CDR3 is CASSFGGRSNTEAFF. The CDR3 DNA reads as TGTGCCAGCAGCTTCGGGGGCAGGTCGAACACTGAAGCTTTCTTT. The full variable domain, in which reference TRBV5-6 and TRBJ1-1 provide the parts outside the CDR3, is DAGVTQSPTHLIKTRGQQVTLRCSPKSGHDTVSWYQQALGQGPQFIFQYYEEEERQRGNFPDRFSGHQFPNYSSELNVNALLLGDSALYLCASSFGGRSNTEAFFGQGTRLTVV.

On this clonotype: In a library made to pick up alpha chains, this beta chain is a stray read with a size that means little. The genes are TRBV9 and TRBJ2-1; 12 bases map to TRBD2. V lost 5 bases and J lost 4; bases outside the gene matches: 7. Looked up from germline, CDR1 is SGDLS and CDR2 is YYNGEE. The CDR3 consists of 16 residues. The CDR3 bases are TGTGCCAGCAGTCTCTCCGGGACTAGCGGGTACAATGAGCAGTTCTTC. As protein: CASSLSGTSGYNEQFF.

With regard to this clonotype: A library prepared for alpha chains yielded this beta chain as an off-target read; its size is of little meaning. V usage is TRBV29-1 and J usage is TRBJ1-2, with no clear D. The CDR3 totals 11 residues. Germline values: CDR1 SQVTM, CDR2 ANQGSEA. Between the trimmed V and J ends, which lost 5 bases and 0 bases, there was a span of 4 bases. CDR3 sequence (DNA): TGCAGCGTTCACACTAACTATGGCTACACCTTC. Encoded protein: CSVHTNYGYTF.

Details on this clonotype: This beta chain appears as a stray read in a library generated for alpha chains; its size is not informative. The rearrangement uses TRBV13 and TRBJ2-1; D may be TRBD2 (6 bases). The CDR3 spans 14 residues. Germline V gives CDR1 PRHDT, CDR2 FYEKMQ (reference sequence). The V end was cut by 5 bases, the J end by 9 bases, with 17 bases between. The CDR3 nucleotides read TGTGCCAGCAGCCTGATACAGGAGACTAGTGAGCAGTTCTTC. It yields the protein CASSLIQETSEQFF.

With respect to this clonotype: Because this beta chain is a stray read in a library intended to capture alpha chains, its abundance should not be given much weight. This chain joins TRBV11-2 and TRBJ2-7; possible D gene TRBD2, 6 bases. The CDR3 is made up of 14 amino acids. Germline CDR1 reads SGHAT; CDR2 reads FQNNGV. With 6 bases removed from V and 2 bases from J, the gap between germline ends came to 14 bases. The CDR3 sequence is CASRRDLMTYEQYF. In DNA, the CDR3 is TGTGCCAGCAGAAGGGACTTGATGACCTACGAGCAGTACTTC.

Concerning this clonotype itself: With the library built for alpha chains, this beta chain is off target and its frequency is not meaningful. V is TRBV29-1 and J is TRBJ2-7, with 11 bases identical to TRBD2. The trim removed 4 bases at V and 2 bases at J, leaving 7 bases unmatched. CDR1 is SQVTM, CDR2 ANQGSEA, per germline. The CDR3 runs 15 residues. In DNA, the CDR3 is TGCAGCGTTGTTACTAGCGGGAGCCGTACCTACGAGCAGTACTTC. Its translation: CSVVTSGSRTYEQYF.

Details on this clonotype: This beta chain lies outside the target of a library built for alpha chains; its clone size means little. Here the CDR3 reads CASSRSSTGELFF. For the CDR3, the DNA is TGTGCCAGCAGCCGCAGTAGCACCGGGGAGCTGTTTTTT. V gene TRBV3-1 combines with J gene TRBJ2-2; D is undetermined. Per the germline V gene, CDR1 is LGHDT and CDR2 is YNNKEL (reference sequence). The CDR3 sequence is 13 residues long. V dropped 4 bases and J dropped 4 bases, with 7 bases sitting between them.

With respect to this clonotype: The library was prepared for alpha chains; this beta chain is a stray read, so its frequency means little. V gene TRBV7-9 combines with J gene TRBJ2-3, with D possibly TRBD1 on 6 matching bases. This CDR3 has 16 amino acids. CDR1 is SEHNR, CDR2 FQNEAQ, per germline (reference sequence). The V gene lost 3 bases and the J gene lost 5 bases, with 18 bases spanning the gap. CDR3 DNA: TGTGCCAGCAGCTTGTGGGACAATCCTCCCAAAGATACGCAGTATTTT. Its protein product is CASSLWDNPPKDTQYF.

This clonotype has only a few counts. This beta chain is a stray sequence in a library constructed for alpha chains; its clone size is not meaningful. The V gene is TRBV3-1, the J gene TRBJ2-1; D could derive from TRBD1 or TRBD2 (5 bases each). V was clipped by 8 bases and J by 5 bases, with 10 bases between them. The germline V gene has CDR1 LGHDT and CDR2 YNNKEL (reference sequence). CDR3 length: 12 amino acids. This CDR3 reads CASGTLHNEQFF. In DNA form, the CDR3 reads TGTGCCAGCGGGACCCTTCACAATGAGCAGTTCTTC.

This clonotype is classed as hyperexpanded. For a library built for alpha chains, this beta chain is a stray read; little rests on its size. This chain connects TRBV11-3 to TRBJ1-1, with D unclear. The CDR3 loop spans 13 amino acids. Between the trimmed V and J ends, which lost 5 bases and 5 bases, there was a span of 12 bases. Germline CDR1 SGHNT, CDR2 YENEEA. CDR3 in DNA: TGTGCCAGCAGCCTGAGGGCCTGGACTGAAGCTTTCTTT. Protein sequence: CASSLRAWTEAFF.

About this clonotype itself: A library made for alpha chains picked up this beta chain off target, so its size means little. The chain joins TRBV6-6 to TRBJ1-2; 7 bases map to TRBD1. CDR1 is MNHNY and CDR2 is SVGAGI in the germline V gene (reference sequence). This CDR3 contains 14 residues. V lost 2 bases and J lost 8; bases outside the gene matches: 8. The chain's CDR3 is CASSYGGGTEGYTF. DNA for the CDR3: TGTGCCAGCAGTTACGGGGGTGGGACAGAGGGCTACACCTTC.

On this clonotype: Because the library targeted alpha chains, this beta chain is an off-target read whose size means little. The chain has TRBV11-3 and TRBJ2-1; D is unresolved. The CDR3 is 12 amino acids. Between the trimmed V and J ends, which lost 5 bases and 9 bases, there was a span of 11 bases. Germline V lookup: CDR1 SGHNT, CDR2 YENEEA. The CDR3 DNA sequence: TGTGCCAGCAGCCCAACTACAGCTGAGCAGTTCTTC. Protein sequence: CASSPTTAEQFF.

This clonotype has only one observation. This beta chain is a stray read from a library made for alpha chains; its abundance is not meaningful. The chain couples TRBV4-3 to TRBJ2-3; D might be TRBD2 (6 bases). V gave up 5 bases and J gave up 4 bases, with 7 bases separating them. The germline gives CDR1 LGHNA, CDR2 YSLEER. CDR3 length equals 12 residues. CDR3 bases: TGCGCCAGCAGCGCGGGATCAGATACGCAGTATTTT. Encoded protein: CASSAGSDTQYF.

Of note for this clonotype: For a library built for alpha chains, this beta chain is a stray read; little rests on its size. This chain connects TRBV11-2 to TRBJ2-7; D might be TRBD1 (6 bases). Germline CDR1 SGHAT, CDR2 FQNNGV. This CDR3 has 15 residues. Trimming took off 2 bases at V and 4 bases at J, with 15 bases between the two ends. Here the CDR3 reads CASSLSRGTFYEQYF. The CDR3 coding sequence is TGTGCCAGCAGCTTATCCCGTGGGACATTTTACGAGCAGTACTTC.

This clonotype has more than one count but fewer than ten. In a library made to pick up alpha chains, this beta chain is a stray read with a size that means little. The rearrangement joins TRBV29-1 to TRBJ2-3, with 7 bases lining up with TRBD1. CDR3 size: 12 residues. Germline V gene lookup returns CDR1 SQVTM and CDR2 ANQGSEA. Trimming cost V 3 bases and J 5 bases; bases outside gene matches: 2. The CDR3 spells CSVDHRGDTQYF. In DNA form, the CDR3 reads TGCAGCGTTGATCACAGGGGAGATACGCAGTATTTT.

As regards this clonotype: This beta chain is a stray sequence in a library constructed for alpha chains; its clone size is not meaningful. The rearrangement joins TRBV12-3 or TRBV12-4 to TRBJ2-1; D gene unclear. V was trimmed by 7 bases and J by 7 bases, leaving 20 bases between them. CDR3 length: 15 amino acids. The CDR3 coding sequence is TGTGCCAGCACCCATGATAGGAGAGGTGGGAATGAGCAGTTCTTC. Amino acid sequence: CASTHDRRGGNEQFF.

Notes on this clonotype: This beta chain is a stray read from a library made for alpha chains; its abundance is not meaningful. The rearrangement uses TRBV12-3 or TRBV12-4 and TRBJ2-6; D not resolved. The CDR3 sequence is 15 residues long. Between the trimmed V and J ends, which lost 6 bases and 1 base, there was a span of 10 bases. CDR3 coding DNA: TGTGCCAGCAGCCCCCCTAAGTCTGGGGCCAACGTCCTGACTTTC. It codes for CASSPPKSGANVLTF.